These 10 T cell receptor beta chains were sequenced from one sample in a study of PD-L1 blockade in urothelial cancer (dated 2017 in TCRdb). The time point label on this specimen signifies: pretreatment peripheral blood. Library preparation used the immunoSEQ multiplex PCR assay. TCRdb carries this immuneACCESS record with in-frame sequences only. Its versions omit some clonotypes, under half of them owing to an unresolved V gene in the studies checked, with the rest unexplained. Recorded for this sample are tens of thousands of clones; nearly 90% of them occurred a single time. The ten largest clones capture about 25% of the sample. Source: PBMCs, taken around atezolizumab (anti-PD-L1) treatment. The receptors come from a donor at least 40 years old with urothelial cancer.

The CDR3 spells CAIGTTGGTEAFF. The CDR3 region has the DNA TGTGCCATCGGGACAACAGGGGGCACTGAAGCTTTCTTT. The rearrangement uses TRBV10-3 and TRBJ1-1; TRBD1 matches at 8 bases. The trim removed 8 bases at V and 4 bases at J, leaving 6 bases unmatched. In germline, CDR1 is ENHRY, CDR2 SYGVKD. This CDR3 spans 13 amino acids.

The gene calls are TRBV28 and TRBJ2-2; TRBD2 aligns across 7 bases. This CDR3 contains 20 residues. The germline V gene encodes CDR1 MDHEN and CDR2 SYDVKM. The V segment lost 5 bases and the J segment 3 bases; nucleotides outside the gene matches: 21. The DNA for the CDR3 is TGTGCCAGCAGTCCGCCTAGCGGTGCCCATCTCGGGGAGGACACCGGGGAGCTGTTTTTT. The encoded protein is CASSPPSGAHLGEDTGELFF.

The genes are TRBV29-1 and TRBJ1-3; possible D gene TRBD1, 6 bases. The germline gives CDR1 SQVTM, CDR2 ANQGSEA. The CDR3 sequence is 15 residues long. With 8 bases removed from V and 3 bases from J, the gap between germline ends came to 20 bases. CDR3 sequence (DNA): TGCAGCTCCACGGAGGGGGGGCCAGGTGGAAACACCATATATTTT. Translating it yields CSSTEGGPGGNTIYF. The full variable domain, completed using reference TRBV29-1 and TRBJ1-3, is SAVISQKPSRDICQRGTSLTIQCQVDSQVTMMFWYRQQPGQSLTLIATANQGSEATYESGFVIDKFPISRPNLTFSTLTVSNMSPEDSSIYLCSSTEGGPGGNTIYFGEGSWLTVV.

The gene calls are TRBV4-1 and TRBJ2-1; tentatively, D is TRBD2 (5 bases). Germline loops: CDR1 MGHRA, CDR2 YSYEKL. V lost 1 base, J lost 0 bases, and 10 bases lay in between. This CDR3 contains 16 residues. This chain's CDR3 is CASSQGHSVSYNEQFF. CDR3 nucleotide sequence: TGCGCCAGCAGCCAAGGACATAGCGTCTCCTACAATGAGCAGTTCTTC.

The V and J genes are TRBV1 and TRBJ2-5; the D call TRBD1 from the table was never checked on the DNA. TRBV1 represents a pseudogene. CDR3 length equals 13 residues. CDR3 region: CTSSPYRGETQYF. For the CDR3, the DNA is TGCACCAGCAGCCCATACAGGGGAGAGACCCAGTACTTC.

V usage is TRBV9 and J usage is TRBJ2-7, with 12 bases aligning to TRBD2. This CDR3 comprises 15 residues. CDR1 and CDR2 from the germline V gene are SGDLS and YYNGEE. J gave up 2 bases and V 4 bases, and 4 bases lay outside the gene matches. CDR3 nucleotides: TGTGCCAGCAGCACCGGACTAGCGGGAACCTACGAGCAGTACTTC. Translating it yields CASSTGLAGTYEQYF.

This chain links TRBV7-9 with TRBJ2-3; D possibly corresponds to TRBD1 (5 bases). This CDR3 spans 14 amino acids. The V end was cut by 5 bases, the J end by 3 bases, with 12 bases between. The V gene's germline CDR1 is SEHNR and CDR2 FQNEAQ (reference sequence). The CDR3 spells CASSPTQGTDTQYF. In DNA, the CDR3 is TGTGCCAGCAGCCCTACCCAGGGAACAGATACGCAGTATTTT.

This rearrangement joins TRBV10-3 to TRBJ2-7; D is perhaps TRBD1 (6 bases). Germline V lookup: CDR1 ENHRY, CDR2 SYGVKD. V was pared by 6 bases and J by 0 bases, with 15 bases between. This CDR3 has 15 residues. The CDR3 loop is CAIRDDRTSSYEQYF. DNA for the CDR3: TGTGCCATCAGAGACGACAGGACGAGCTCCTACGAGCAGTACTTC.

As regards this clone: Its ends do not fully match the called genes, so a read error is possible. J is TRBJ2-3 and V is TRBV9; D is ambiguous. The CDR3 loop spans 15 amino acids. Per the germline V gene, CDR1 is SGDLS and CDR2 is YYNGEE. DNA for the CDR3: TGTGCCAGCAGCCTAGGCCTCTTCAGCACAGATATGCAGTATTTT. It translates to CASSLGLFSTDMQYF.

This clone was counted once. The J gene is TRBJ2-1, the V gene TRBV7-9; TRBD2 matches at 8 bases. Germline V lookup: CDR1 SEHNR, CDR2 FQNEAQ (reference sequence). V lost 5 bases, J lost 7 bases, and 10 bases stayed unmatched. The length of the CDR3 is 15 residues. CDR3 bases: TGTGCCAGCAGCCCCACGGGAGGGCCGAATAATGAGCAGTTCTTC. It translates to CASSPTGGPNNEQFF.